This T cell receptor beta chain derives from a study of blood T cell repertoires in COVID-19. Study information: The study drew acute and convalescent COVID-19 samples from the United States, Italy and Spain. PBMCs, B-cell-depleted T cells, or T cells were the source of the cDNA or gDNA that made up the material.

The CDR3 consists of 15 residues. Germline V gene sequence: CDR1 SGHTA, CDR2 FQGNSA. V shed 1 base and J shed 1 base, with 9 bases lying between them. Authors' processing steps: Amplification of reference gene primers provided the estimated nucleated cell counts. Profiled with immunoSEQ multiplex PCR; TCRdb holds only in-frame clones, not every one. The DNA was the basis for D and trimming; V, J and clone size are from that table. The table includes under 150,000 clones, approximately 80% detected once. This chain uses TRBV7-2 with TRBJ2-3; no clear D gene. The sequencing input was peripheral blood. The receptor comes from a man between 60 and 75 years old with active or convalescent COVID-19. CDR3 nucleotides: TGTGCCAGCAGCTTAGTCGTCCGCGGCACAGATACGCAGTATTTT. It encodes CASSLVVRGTDTQYF. The complete variable domain, with remaining parts taken from reference TRBV7-2 and TRBJ2-3, reads GAGVSQSPSNKVTEKGKDVELRCDPISGHTALYWYRQSLGQGLEFLIYFQGNSAPDKSGLPSDRFSAERTGGSVSTLTIQRTQQEDSAVYLCASSLVVRGTDTQYFGPGTRLTVL.